The next 10 T cell receptor beta chains were all read from a single sample in a study of blood T cell repertoires in COVID-19. Only in-frame clones appear in the TCRdb table, and some are missing; sequencing was by immunoSEQ multiplex PCR. Here the sample spans around 100,000 clones, approximately 81% being singletons. Source material: peripheral blood. These receptors were taken from a man in his forties with acute or convalescent COVID-19.

The chain carries TRBV6-5 and TRBJ2-7, with a tentative D call TRBD1 (6 bases). The CDR3 runs 15 residues. The V and J ends lost 7 bases and 3 bases respectively, with 19 bases between them. Germline values: CDR1 MNHEY, CDR2 SVGAGI. CDR3 in amino acids: CASNSGETGHYEQYF. In DNA, the CDR3 is TGTGCCAGCAACTCAGGGGAGACAGGTCACTACGAGCAGTACTTC.

This clone has a single count. V usage is TRBV3-1 (or the pseudogene TRBV3-2) and J usage is TRBJ1-6, with 9 bases fitting TRBD1. After removal of 4 bases from V and 10 bases from J, the junction contained 14 bases not matched to a gene. CDR1 is LGHDT, CDR2 YNNKEL, per germline (reference sequence). This CDR3 has 17 amino acids. The CDR3 here is CASSRPLGQGGGSPLHF. The CDR3 DNA follows: TGTGCCAGCAGCCGGCCTTTGGGACAGGGAGGCGGCTCACCCCTCCACTTT.

The rearrangement joins TRBV4-2 to TRBJ2-1; 12 bases agree with TRBD2. Germline V CDR1 and CDR2: LGHNA, YNFKEQ. The CDR3 is 19 residues long. Trimming cost V 0 bases and J 12 bases; bases outside gene matches: 18. This CDR3 is CASSQDPGFRLAGAPSQFF. The CDR3, as DNA: TGTGCCAGCAGCCAAGATCCGGGATTCAGACTAGCGGGGGCTCCCTCGCAGTTCTTC.

The chain links TRBV24-1 to TRBJ2-1; 9 positions match TRBD2. The V segment lost 3 bases and the J segment 0 bases; nucleotides outside the gene matches: 5. CDR3 length: 17 residues. CDR1 is KGHDR, CDR2 SFDVKD, per germline. The CDR3 is CATSDASGRTSYNEQFF. The CDR3 DNA follows: TGTGCCACCAGTGATGCCAGCGGGAGGACCTCCTACAATGAGCAGTTCTTC.

Of note for this clone: This specimen includes other DNA sequences encoding the same CDR3. The chain is built from TRBV5-4 and TRBJ1-1, with no clear D. Per the germline V gene, CDR1 is SGHNT and CDR2 is YYREEE (reference sequence). Trimming shortened V by 2 bases and J by 5 bases, and 10 bases separated the two germline ends. This CDR3 has 13 residues. CDR3 nucleotides: TGTGCCAGCAGCTTAGGAGGGAGGACTGAAGCTTTCTTT. Its translation: CASSLGGRTEAFF.

The chain carries TRBV20-1 and TRBJ1-1, with a tentative D call TRBD1 (6 bases). The CDR3 extends over 11 amino acids. Germline CDR1 DFQATT, CDR2 SNEGSKA (reference sequence). The V gene lost 5 bases and the J gene lost 4 bases, with 8 bases spanning the gap. CDR3 sequence (DNA): TGCAGTGCTGACAGGAGCACTGAAGCTTTCTTT. It is translated as CSADRSTEAFF.

The rearrangement links TRBV28 to TRBJ1-2; 7 bases line up with TRBD1. With V trimmed by 5 bases and J by 4 bases, 10 bases remained unmatched. Germline V gene data show CDR1 as MDHEN and CDR2 as SYDVKM. CDR3 length: 15 residues. CDR3 sequence (DNA): TGTGCCAGCAGTAATGGAGGGGGCATTACCTATGGCTACACCTTC. Protein sequence: CASSNGGGITYGYTF.

This clone was observed a single time. Here the CDR3 reads CSVAQGTTLSETQYF. The CDR3 coding sequence is TGCAGCGTTGCGCAGGGGACTACCCTGTCCGAGACCCAGTACTTC. V usage is TRBV29-1 and J usage is TRBJ2-5, with D perhaps TRBD2 (7 bases). CDR3 size: 15 residues. Trimming left V 4 bases short and J 5 bases short, with 20 bases between. Germline CDR1 SQVTM, CDR2 ANQGSEA. Variable domain in full (rest from reference TRBV29-1 and TRBJ2-5): SAVISQKPSRDICQRGTSLTIQCQVDSQVTMMFWYRQQPGQSLTLIATANQGSEATYESGFVIDKFPISRPNLTFSTLTVSNMSPEDSSIYLCSVAQGTTLSETQYFGPGTRLLVL.

The CDR3: CASSLYAGGPGEQFF. The CDR3 DNA is TGCGCCAGCAGCTTGTATGCGGGAGGGCCCGGTGAGCAGTTCTTC. The chain couples TRBV5-1 to TRBJ2-1, with 9 bases lining up with TRBD2. The CDR3 covers 15 residues. Germline V gene data show CDR1 as SGHRS and CDR2 as YFSETQ. With 1 base clipped from V and 9 bases from J, the junction kept 8 bases outside the gene matches.

J is TRBJ2-7 and V is TRBV5-5, with 7 bases lining up with TRBD1. J was trimmed by 3 bases and V by 4 bases; bases with no gene match: 4. CDR1 is SGHKS, CDR2 YYEKEE, per germline (reference sequence). The CDR3 contains 13 residues. The CDR3 sequence is CASSPRQGYEQYF. For the CDR3, the DNA is TGTGCCAGCAGCCCTCGACAGGGCTACGAGCAGTACTTC.